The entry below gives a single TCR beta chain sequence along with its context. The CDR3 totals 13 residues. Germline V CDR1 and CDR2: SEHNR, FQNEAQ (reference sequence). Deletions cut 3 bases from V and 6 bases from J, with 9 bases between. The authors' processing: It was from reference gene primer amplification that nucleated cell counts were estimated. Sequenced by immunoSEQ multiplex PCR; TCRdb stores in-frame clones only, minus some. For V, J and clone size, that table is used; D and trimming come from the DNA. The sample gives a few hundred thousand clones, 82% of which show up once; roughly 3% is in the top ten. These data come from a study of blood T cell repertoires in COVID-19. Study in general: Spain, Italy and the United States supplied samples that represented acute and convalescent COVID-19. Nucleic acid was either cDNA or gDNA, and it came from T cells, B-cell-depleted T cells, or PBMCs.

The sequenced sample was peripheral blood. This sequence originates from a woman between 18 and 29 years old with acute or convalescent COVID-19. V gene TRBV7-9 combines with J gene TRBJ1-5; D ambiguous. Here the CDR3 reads CASSFLEGQPQHF. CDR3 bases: TGTGCCAGCAGCTTCTTGGAGGGTCAGCCCCAGCATTTT.